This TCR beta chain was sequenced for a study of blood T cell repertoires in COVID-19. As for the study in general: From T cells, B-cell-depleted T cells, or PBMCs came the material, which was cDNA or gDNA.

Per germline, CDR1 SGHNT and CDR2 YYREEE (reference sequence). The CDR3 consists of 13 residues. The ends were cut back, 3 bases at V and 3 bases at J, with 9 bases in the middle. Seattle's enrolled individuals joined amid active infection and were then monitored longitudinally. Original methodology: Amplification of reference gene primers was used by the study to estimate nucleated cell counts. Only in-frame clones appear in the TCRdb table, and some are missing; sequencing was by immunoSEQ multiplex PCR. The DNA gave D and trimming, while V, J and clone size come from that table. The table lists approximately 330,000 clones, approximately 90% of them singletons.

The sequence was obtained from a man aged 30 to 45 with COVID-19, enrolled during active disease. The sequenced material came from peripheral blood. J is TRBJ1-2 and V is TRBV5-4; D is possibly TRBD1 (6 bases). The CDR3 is CASSSRTDYGYTF. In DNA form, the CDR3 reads TGTGCCAGCAGCTCCAGGACAGACTATGGCTACACCTTC.